The subject of this entry is one T cell receptor beta chain. V shed 4 bases, J shed 9 bases, and the junction held 7 bases outside the gene matches. The CDR3 contains 14 residues. CDR1 and CDR2 from the germline V gene are SGHNT and YYREEE (reference sequence). The data were taken from a study of blood T cell repertoires in COVID-19. Original processing methods: Estimation of nucleated cell counts was performed using reference gene primer amplification. TCRdb keeps only in-frame clones here, not all; method: immunoSEQ multiplex PCR. V, J and clone size reflect that table, while D and trimming were determined from the DNA. The sample gives 110,000 or so clones, 75% to 85% of which show up once; over 10% is in the top ten.

Sequencing input: peripheral blood. The chain is built from TRBV5-4 and TRBJ1-6, with 7 positions matching TRBD1. This TCR derives from a human donor in a cohort sampled during active COVID-19. The CDR3 DNA reads TGTGCCAGCAGCCCCGGACAGGTAGTTTCACCCCTCCACTTT. It is translated as CASSPGQVVSPLHF.